This T cell receptor beta chain emerged from a study of T-cell reconstitution after alpha-beta-depleted transplantation in children. Findings and limits, study-wide: TCRbeta diversity was high at day 60 in some patients (a result of surviving recipient T cells and thymic progenitors).

This CDR3 region has 17 residues. V lost 2 bases and J lost 4; bases outside the gene matches: 3. Germline CDR1 reads MGHRA; CDR2 reads YSYEKL. Preparing the TCRbeta library involved the use of unique molecular identifiers. TCRdb analysed the PCR reads with MiXCR anew, one entry per CDR3 protein. This repertoire shows about 980,000 distinct CDR3 sequences, about 29% found once; its top ten account for about 28%. This clonotype was seen only a few times. The antigen is undetermined. This receptor was obtained from a boy less than two years old who had a stem cell transplant for SCID, so the T cells may come from the graft donor. This specimen consisted of PBMCs, mostly from graft donor cells, obtained 360 days after TCRalphabeta/CD19-depleted stem cell transplant. The V and J genes are TRBV4-1 and TRBJ2-1; 15 nucleotides line up with TRBD2. The CDR3 protein is CASSQKGLAGGYNEQFF. The CDR3 bases are TGCGCCAGCAGCCAAAAGGGACTAGCGGGGGGTTACAATGAGCAGTTCTTC.